The 7 T cell receptor beta chains in this list originate from one sample, sequenced in a study of regulatory T cells in long-lasting Graves disease (dated by TCRdb to the early 2020s). Per the publication, the time point label means: newly diagnosed GD, antithyroid drugs for less than 3 months. For both TCR sequencing and RNA sequencing, RNA was extracted from PBMCs using TRIzol. Library generation was performed with multiplex PCR. The reads were generated on an Illumina HiSeq 4000. iRepertoire HTBI primers and Arm-PCR amplification of CDR3 regions were used to construct TCR beta libraries. TCRdb trimmed public reads at Q25 via fastp, called clones via MiXCR and kept in-frame beta chains. Rows with a matching CDR3 protein are joined into one entry that keeps the most common DNA and genes. This sample holds about 330,000 distinct CDR3 sequences; around 15% were observed only once. The leading ten clones occupy 20% to 25% of the sample.

These data also featured in a second study, about T cells in Graves' hyperthyroidism and ophthalmopathy.

The starting material was peripheral blood mononuclear cells (PBMCs), obtained at new diagnosis, from a patient treated with antithyroid drugs. These receptors all come from a young woman with Graves disease. Donor details come from another sample of the same person, matched by shared clones.

This clonotype appeared many times. The chain carries TRBV20-1 and TRBJ2-7; 13 bases map to TRBD2. The CDR3 is 15 residues long. Germline V lookup: CDR1 DFQATT, CDR2 SNEGSKA (reference sequence). After removal of 5 bases from V and 4 bases from J, the junction contained 8 bases not matched to a gene. CDR3 loop: CSAFKETSGGYEQYF. The CDR3 DNA follows: TGCAGTGCTTTTAAAGAGACTAGCGGGGGGTACGAGCAGTACTTC.

This clonotype was recorded a few times. The rearrangement uses TRBV4-2 and TRBJ2-3; D ambiguous. Germline V gene sequence: CDR1 LGHNA, CDR2 YNFKEQ. The V end lost 1 base, the J end lost 0 bases, and 5 bases lay between the germline ends. The CDR3 has 14 amino acids. The chain's CDR3 is CASSQGVSTDTQYF. The CDR3 bases are TGTGCCAGCAGCCAAGGGGTGAGCACAGATACGCAGTATTTT.

The chain recombines TRBV4-1 with TRBJ1-1; D gene ambiguous. The CDR3 has 13 residues. Trimming left V 0 bases short and J 8 bases short, with 10 bases between. Germline V lookup: CDR1 MGHRA, CDR2 YSYEKL. The CDR3 DNA sequence: TGCGCCAGCAGCCAAGATGCGCCGGAAGAAGCTTTCTTT. Translation gives CASSQDAPEEAFF.

The V call is TRBV2, the J call TRBJ2-7, with 10 bases identical to TRBD1. This CDR3 has 14 residues. Germline V gene data show CDR1 as SNHLY and CDR2 as FYNNEI. V lost 6 bases and J lost 3; bases outside the gene matches: 5. CDR3 sequence (DNA): TGTGCCAGCAGAAGCCGGGACAGGGGCTACGAGCAGTACTTC. Encoded protein: CASRSRDRGYEQYF.

The J gene is TRBJ1-4, the V gene TRBV12-3 or TRBV12-4, with D possibly TRBD1 on 5 matching bases. The CDR3 has 13 amino acids. V gave up 4 bases and J gave up 7 bases, with 10 bases separating them. Here the CDR3 DNA reads TGTGCCAGCAGTTGGGACTCAACTGAAAAACTGTTTTTT. This sequence encodes CASSWDSTEKLFF.

This clonotype has at least ten counts. The chain links TRBV3-1 to TRBJ2-5; the match to TRBD1 covers 9 bases. The V gene end was trimmed by 1 base and the J gene end by 4 bases; junction bases not matched to a gene: 4. The CDR3 contains 15 residues. The germline V gene encodes CDR1 LGHDT and CDR2 YNNKEL (reference sequence). CDR3 coding DNA: TGTGCCAGCAGCCAAGCCAAGGACAGGGGAGAGACCCAGTACTTC. It yields the protein CASSQAKDRGETQYF.

V is TRBV20-1 and J is TRBJ2-3; tentative D call: TRBD1 (6 bases). Matching the DNA end better, TRBJ1-1 makes the J call doubtful. Germline V lookup: CDR1 DFQATT, CDR2 SNEGSKA (reference sequence). This CDR3 has 12 amino acids. The DNA of the CDR3 is TGCAGTGCTAGCCAGGGGCTGGGTGAAGCTTTCTTT. Encoded protein: CSASQGLGEAFF.